Shown below are 19 T cell receptor beta chains from a single sample sequenced in a study of blood T cell repertoires in COVID-19 (dated by TCRdb to the early 2020s). The method was the immunoSEQ multiplex PCR assay. This immuneACCESS table, as held by TCRdb, lists in-frame sequences with V and J called but not all clones. Of the missing ones, under half trace to an unresolved V gene in checked studies; the others have no known cause. The sample has some 80,000 clones on record, less than 90% of them singletons. Around 3.3% of the sample is held by the ten biggest clonotypes. The sequencing input was peripheral blood. These TCRs come from a man in his forties or fifties with acute or convalescent COVID-19.

This clone was seen only once. V and J are TRBV11-2 and TRBJ2-7, with 8 bases lining up with TRBD1. Germline lookup yields CDR1 SGHAT and CDR2 FQNNGV. This CDR3 is 17 amino acids long. V trimming: 1 base; J trimming: 4 bases; junction bases outside the gene matches: 12. The CDR3 coding sequence is TGTGCCAGCAGCTTAGTTAGCACCGGGACAGGACCTTACGAGCAGTACTTC. It encodes CASSLVSTGTGPYEQYF.

This clone occurred many times. The genes are TRBV15 and TRBJ2-1, with D possibly matching TRBD1 (6 bases). The CDR3 spans 12 residues. Germline values: CDR1 LNHNV, CDR2 YYDKDF (reference sequence). The V end was cut by 9 bases, the J end by 7 bases, with 13 bases between. DNA for the CDR3: TGTGCCACAGAGGGGGAAAGGAATGAGCAGTTCTTC. Translating it yields CATEGERNEQFF.

The rearrangement links TRBV7-2 to TRBJ2-7; 8 bases agree with TRBD1. The CDR3 length is 15 residues. CDR1 is SGHTA, CDR2 FQGNSA, per germline. Trimming cost V 3 bases and J 3 bases; bases outside gene matches: 7. CDR3 residues: CASSLADRVVYEQYF. In nucleotides, the CDR3 is TGTGCCAGCAGCTTGGCGGACAGGGTGGTCTACGAGCAGTACTTC.

This rearrangement joins TRBV5-1 to TRBJ2-3; D remains ambiguous. V was trimmed by 5 bases and J by 0 bases, leaving 10 bases between them. Germline V gene lookup returns CDR1 SGHRS and CDR2 YFSETQ. This CDR3 contains 14 residues. The CDR3 region is CASRMGPSTDTQYF. In DNA form, the CDR3 reads TGCGCCAGCAGAATGGGCCCTAGCACAGATACGCAGTATTTT.

This chain links TRBV7-9 with TRBJ2-2, with 9 positions matching TRBD1. Losses at the gene ends were 1 base for V and 3 bases for J; bases not matched to a gene: 6. The germline gives CDR1 SEHNR, CDR2 FQNEAQ (reference sequence). CDR3 length equals 17 residues. Here the CDR3 DNA reads TGTGCCAGCAGCTTAGGCTATGGACAGGGGCACACCGGGGAGCTGTTTTTT. It encodes CASSLGYGQGHTGELFF.

Regarding this clone: At one boundary the junction diverges from the germline segment, which might be a read error. The V and J genes are TRBV7-3 and TRBJ2-1; TRBD2 matches 12 bases. The CDR3 is 15 residues long. The V gene's germline CDR1 is SGHTA and CDR2 FQGTGA. CDR3 sequence (DNA): TGTGCCAGCAGCCTAACTAGCGGGGGGCTGGGTGAGCAGTTCTTC. This codes for CASSLTSGGLGEQFF.

The CDR3 region has the DNA TGTGCCAGCAGCCTAGGACTAGCGGGGGGGCTCAGCACAGATACGCAGTATTTT. Its protein is CASSLGLAGGLSTDTQYF. The chain joins TRBV4-2 to TRBJ2-3, with 15 bases fitting TRBD2. Germline V gene data show CDR1 as LGHNA and CDR2 as YNFKEQ. CDR3 size: 18 residues. The V and J ends lost 4 bases and 0 bases, in that order; junction bases with no gene match: 5.

The CDR3 here is CASSIPTGTGQETQYF. The DNA of the CDR3 is TGCGCCAGCAGCATCCCTACCGGGACAGGCCAAGAGACCCAGTACTTC. The rearrangement links TRBV5-1 to TRBJ2-5, with 8 nucleotides matching TRBD1. Germline lookup yields CDR1 SGHRS and CDR2 YFSETQ. The CDR3 is 16 amino acids. The V gene end was trimmed by 4 bases and the J gene end by 1 base; junction bases not matched to a gene: 9.

The chain couples TRBV9 to TRBJ1-3, with D perhaps TRBD1 (5 bases). The CDR3 loop spans 19 amino acids. The V end lost 0 bases, the J end lost 6 bases, and 25 bases lay between the germline ends. CDR1 is SGDLS and CDR2 is YYNGEE in the germline V gene. The chain's CDR3 is CASSVATQGMGKEPNTIYF. CDR3 DNA sequence: TGTGCCAGCAGCGTAGCTACCCAGGGAATGGGGAAGGAACCAAACACCATATATTTT. Complete variable domain (other parts from reference TRBV9 and TRBJ1-3): DSGVTQTPKHLITATGQRVTLRCSPRSGDLSVYWYQQSLDQGLQFLIQYYNGEERAKGNILERFSAQQFPDLHSELNLSSLELGDSALYFCASSVATQGMGKEPNTIYFGEGSWLTVV.

J is TRBJ1-6 and V is TRBV23-1; possible D gene TRBD1, 6 bases. TRBV23-1 is treated as an ORF (open reading frame) with a function not yet certain. V was clipped by 0 bases and J by 8 bases, with 8 bases between them. The CDR3 totals 14 residues. This CDR3 is CASSQSDSYSPLHF. CDR3 sequence (DNA): TGCGCCAGCAGTCAATCGGACAGTTATTCACCCCTCCACTTT.

The count of this clone is one. The rearrangement links TRBV9 to TRBJ2-7, with 7 bases matching TRBD1. Trimming removed 0 bases from V and 6 bases from J; junction bases left unmatched: 6. The CDR3 runs to 14 residues. The germline gives CDR1 SGDLS, CDR2 YYNGEE. The CDR3: CASSVGTGLGEQYF. The DNA of the CDR3 is TGTGCCAGCAGCGTAGGGACAGGCCTTGGCGAGCAGTACTTC.

V gene TRBV6-5 combines with J gene TRBJ1-2; the D is unclear. Germline loops: CDR1 MNHEY, CDR2 SVGAGI. V was cut by 2 bases and J by 4 bases, with 14 bases left in between. The CDR3 extends over 15 amino acids. CDR3 in DNA: TGTGCCAGCAGTTACGCCGGAGGACGCTCCTATGGCTACACCTTC. Translating gives CASSYAGGRSYGYTF.

This clone occurred a few times. The J gene is TRBJ1-1, the V gene TRBV9; D ambiguous. The CDR3 covers 17 residues. V lost 3 bases and J 1 base, leaving 19 bases between the germline ends. Germline CDR1 is SGDLS and CDR2 is YYNGEE. The CDR3 loop is CASSAGNSWEPNTEAFF. The CDR3 nucleotides read TGTGCCAGCAGCGCAGGAAATTCGTGGGAGCCGAACACTGAAGCTTTCTTT.

The genes are TRBV6-5 and TRBJ2-4; 10 bases agree with TRBD1. CDR3 length: 14 residues. The germline V gene has CDR1 MNHEY and CDR2 SVGAGI. V dropped 7 bases and J dropped 5; count of bases not matched to a gene: 5. This CDR3 reads CASILGTGENIQYF. Written as DNA, the CDR3 is TGTGCCAGCATTTTAGGGACAGGGGAAAACATTCAGTACTTC.

The rearrangement joins TRBV19 to TRBJ1-3; possible D gene TRBD1, 6 bases. CDR3 length equals 15 residues. V lost 5 bases to trimming and J lost 4 bases, with 15 bases between them. The germline V gene encodes CDR1 LNHDA and CDR2 SQIVND (reference sequence). CDR3 DNA: TGTGCCAGTAGTGAGACAGGACTGGGCGGAAACACCATATATTTT. It yields the protein CASSETGLGGNTIYF. Looking up the rest from reference TRBV19 and TRBJ1-3 gives the full variable domain: DGGITQSPKYLFRKEGQNVTLSCEQNLNHDAMYWYRQDPGQGLRLIYYSQIVNDFQKGDIAEGYSVSREKKESFPLTVTSAQKNPTAFYLCASSETGLGGNTIYFGEGSWLTVV.

The CDR3 loop reads CASSQNLQISYNEQFF. DNA of the CDR3: TGTGCCAGCAGCCAAAATCTCCAGATCTCCTACAATGAGCAGTTCTTC. The V call is TRBV3-1 (or the pseudogene TRBV3-2), the J call TRBJ2-1, with D unresolved. The CDR3 sequence is 16 residues long. Between the trimmed V and J ends, which lost 2 bases and 0 bases, there was a span of 11 bases. Germline assignment: CDR1 LGHDT and CDR2 YNNKEL (reference sequence).

The chain joins TRBV11-3 to TRBJ2-3; TRBD2 is a possible D gene (5 bases). This CDR3 is built from 14 residues. Germline V lookup: CDR1 SGHNT, CDR2 YENEEA. Trimming cost V 1 base and J 7 bases, with 12 bases left between them. The CDR3 sequence is CASSLATLAYTQYF. The CDR3, as DNA: TGTGCCAGCAGCTTAGCCACCCTAGCTTATACGCAGTATTTT.

The chain is built from TRBV4-2 and TRBJ2-7; 8 bases align to TRBD1. V trimming: 0 bases; J trimming: 4 bases; junction bases outside the gene matches: 8. The germline CDR1 and CDR2 sequences are LGHNA and YNFKEQ. The CDR3 contains 16 residues. The CDR3 reads CASSQDSGRGLYEQYF. Written as DNA, the CDR3 is TGTGCCAGCAGCCAAGATAGCGGCAGGGGGCTTTACGAGCAGTACTTC.

This clone was seen a few times. The J gene is TRBJ1-1, the V gene TRBV6-5, with 9 bases identical to TRBD1. Germline V gene sequence: CDR1 MNHEY, CDR2 SVGAGI. After removal of 8 bases from V and 6 bases from J, the junction contained 10 bases not matched to a gene. CDR3 size: 14 residues. CDR3 region: CASLNRGRKAEAFF. The CDR3 DNA is TGTGCCAGCCTCAACAGGGGGCGCAAGGCTGAAGCTTTCTTT.